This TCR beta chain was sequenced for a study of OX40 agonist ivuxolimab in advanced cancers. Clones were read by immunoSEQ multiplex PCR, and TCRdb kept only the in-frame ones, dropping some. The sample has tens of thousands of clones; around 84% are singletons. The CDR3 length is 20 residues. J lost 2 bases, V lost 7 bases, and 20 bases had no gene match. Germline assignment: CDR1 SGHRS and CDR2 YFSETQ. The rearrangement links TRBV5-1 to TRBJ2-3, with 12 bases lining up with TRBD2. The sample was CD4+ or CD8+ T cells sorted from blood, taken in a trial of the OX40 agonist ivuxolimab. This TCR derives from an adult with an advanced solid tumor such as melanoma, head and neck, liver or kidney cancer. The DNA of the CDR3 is TGCGCCAGCGCCCCCATCTTCTGGACTAGCGGGGATTTTCCCACAGATACGCAGTATTTT. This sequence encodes CASAPIFWTSGDFPTDTQYF.